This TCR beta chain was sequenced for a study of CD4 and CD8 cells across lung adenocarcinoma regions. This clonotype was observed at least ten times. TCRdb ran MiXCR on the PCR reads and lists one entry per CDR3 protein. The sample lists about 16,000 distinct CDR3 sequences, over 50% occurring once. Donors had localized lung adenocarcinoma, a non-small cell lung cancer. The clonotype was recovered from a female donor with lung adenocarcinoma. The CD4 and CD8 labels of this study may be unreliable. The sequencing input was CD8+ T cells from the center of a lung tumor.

The CDR3 region has the DNA TGTGCCAGCAGGCCCGGGACAGATGTATCCTACGAGCAGTACTTC. Translating it yields CASRPGTDVSYEQYF. The rearrangement uses TRBV6-1 and TRBJ2-7; 7 bases align to TRBD1. Germline V gives CDR1 MNHNS, CDR2 SASEGT. V dropped 6 bases and J dropped 1; count of bases not matched to a gene: 9. The CDR3 loop spans 15 amino acids.